This T cell receptor (beta chain) originates from a study of Ad26.COV2.S vaccination and SARS-CoV-2 variants. Overall study findings and caveats: Vaccinees reportedly had broad spike-specific CD8+ and CD4+ T cell responses. The study found higher spike-specific TCR breadth in vaccine than placebo recipients. Recipients of vaccine and of placebo showed similar breadth of their non-spike TCR repertoires.

A word on this clone: As yet, its antigen is unknown.

Profiling relied on immunoSEQ multiplex PCR, and the TCRdb table lists in-frame clones only, not all of them. The table has about half a million clones, 89% seen once; the top ten hold more than 1.5%. V was pared by 2 bases and J by 5 bases, with 16 bases between. Germline lookup yields CDR1 SGHAT and CDR2 FQNNGV. The CDR3 consists of 15 residues. Treatment indicated: some 19 received Ad26.COV2.S at low or high dose, single or two shots; several received placebo; per-sample allocation not given. Day 63 following the first vaccine or placebo injection was when the samples were taken. This adult donor, from Boston, was 18-55 years old.

This specimen was peripheral blood, taken in a trial of Ad26.COV2.S vaccine versus placebo. J is TRBJ2-7 and V is TRBV11-2; D is possibly TRBD1 (6 bases). The source of this sequence is a person between 18 and 65 years old who received the Ad26.COV2.S COVID-19 vaccine or a placebo. The CDR3 spells CASSLKQGKNDEQYF. DNA of the CDR3: TGTGCCAGCAGCTTAAAACAGGGAAAAAACGACGAGCAGTACTTC.